This TCR beta chain comes out of a study of patients and donors after allogeneic stem cell transplantation. This clonotype was recorded once. TCRdb passed the RT-PCR reads through MiXCR, listing each CDR3 protein once. The sample records some 960,000 distinct CDR3 sequences, about 20% being singletons. This CDR3 spans 18 amino acids. Germline CDR1 is SGHDN and CDR2 is FVKESK. Trimming at V came to 1 base and at J to 0 bases, leaving 8 bases not matched to a gene. Sequenced: blood, either unsorted or a sorted T cell fraction (not recorded which). The receptor's source is a human donor who was either an allogeneic HSCT recipient or a stem cell or donor lymphocyte infusion donor (not recorded which). It is not recorded whose cells these are; they may come from a transplant donor. The chain couples TRBV14 to TRBJ2-1, with 8 bases fitting TRBD2. The CDR3 coding sequence is TGTGCCAGCAGCCAAGGATTGAGCGGGAGACCCTCCTACAATGAGCAGTTCTTC. This translates into CASSQGLSGRPSYNEQFF. Supplemented by reference TRBV14 and TRBJ2-1, the full variable domain reads EAGVTQFPSHSVIEKGQTVTLRCDPISGHDNLYWYRRVMGKEIKFLLHFVKESKQDESGMPNNRFLAERTGGTYSTLKVQPAELEDSGVYFCASSQGLSGRPSYNEQFFGPGTRLTVL.